This T cell receptor beta chain came from a study of PD-1 blockade in classical Hodgkin lymphoma. Time point meaning: cycle 4 day 1 (C4D1), after around six weeks of nivolumab. Brentuximab vedotin exposure varied among the patients, all of whom had relapsed after autologous stem cell transplantation. Sequencing used immunoSEQ multiplex PCR; TCRdb keeps in-frame clones, though not all of them. The table shows more than 90,000 clones, with around 80% occurring only once. The TCR was taken from a human donor with classical Hodgkin lymphoma. The sequenced sample was peripheral blood mononuclear cells (PBMCs), obtained before the fourth cycle of nivolumab.

The CDR3 protein is CASSLDGWSSYNEQFF. The CDR3 DNA follows: TGTGCCAGCAGCTTGGACGGCTGGAGCTCCTACAATGAGCAGTTCTTC. This rearrangement joins TRBV5-8 to TRBJ2-1; D not resolved. CDR3 length: 16 residues. Germline lookup yields CDR1 SGHTS and CDR2 YDEGEE. The V gene lost 0 bases and the J gene lost 0 bases, with 10 bases spanning the gap.